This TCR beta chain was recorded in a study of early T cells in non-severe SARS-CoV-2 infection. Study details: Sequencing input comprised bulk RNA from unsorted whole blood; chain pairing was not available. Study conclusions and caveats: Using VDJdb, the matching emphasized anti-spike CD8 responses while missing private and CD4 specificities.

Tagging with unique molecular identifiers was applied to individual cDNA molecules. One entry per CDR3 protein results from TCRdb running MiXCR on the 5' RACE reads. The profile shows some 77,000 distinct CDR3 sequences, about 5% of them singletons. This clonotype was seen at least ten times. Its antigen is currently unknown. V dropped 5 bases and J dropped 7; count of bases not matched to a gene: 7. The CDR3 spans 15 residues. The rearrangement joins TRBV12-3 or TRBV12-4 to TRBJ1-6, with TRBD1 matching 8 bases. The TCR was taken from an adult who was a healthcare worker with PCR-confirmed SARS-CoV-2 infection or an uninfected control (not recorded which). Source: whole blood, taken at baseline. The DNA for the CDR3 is TGTGCCAGCAGTCTTCAACAGGGGGTAAATTCACCCCTCCACTTT. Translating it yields CASSLQQGVNSPLHF.